The TCR beta chain under discussion was sequenced for a study of T cell changes during pregnancy in multiple sclerosis. Assay used: immunoSEQ multiplex PCR; TCRdb lists only in-frame clones, some missing. The table records under 95,000 clones, approximately 92% of them present only once. This TCR derives from a female donor with multiple sclerosis, enrolled in a pregnancy study. The specimen was peripheral blood, collected after pregnancy.

This CDR3 is CASSPRSGGLSSGANVLTF. DNA for the CDR3: TGCGCCAGCAGCCCCCGAAGCGGGGGTCTTAGCTCTGGGGCCAACGTCCTGACTTTC. The chain carries TRBV5-1 and TRBJ2-6; 8 bases match TRBD2. Germline CDR1 and CDR2: SGHRS and YFSETQ. The J segment lost 0 bases and the V segment lost 4 bases, leaving 12 bases of the junction unmatched. The CDR3 totals 19 residues.